This entry describes one T cell receptor beta chain. As yet, its antigen is unknown. Assay: immunoSEQ multiplex PCR; the TCRdb copy retains only in-frame clones and omits some. Among fewer than 250,000 clones listed, around 93% were seen once. The entry originates in a study of T cell responses to AZD1222 COVID-19 vaccine. V was shortened by 2 bases and J by 7 bases, with 10 bases between the two germline ends. The CDR3 length is 13 residues. Germline lookup yields CDR1 KGHDR and CDR2 SFDVKD. Regarding the study as a whole: Researchers report vaccine-associated CD4 TCRs spanning spike, with dominance at 160-218 and 743-854. Seropositive at baseline were only a handful of AZD1222 recipients. Reports say nearly half of spike-specific TCRs go after unmutated variant regions.

This chain uses TRBV24-1 with TRBJ2-5; maybe TRBD2 (7 bases). This TCR was sampled from an adult in good health. This specimen was peripheral blood, taken on day 0 of MenACWY control vaccination. This CDR3 reads CATSDWGGPTQYF. DNA of the CDR3: TGTGCCACCAGTGATTGGGGGGGGCCGACCCAGTACTTC.